This passage covers 29 T cell receptor beta chains from one sample sequenced in a study of cytomegalovirus exposure and HLA in healthy donors. The PCR contained 60 Vbeta and 13 Jbeta primers. Some clones are missing from TCRdb's copy, which holds only in-frame ones; the method was immunoSEQ multiplex PCR. The sample lists 190,000 or so clones; 80% were seen once. Input material: PBMCs. These receptor sequences come from a boy younger than 18 in good health and CMV-seronegative.

V and J are TRBV7-2 and TRBJ1-2; possible D gene TRBD1, 5 bases. This CDR3 comprises 12 residues. V lost 3 bases and J lost 6, with 8 bases in between. Germline V CDR1 and CDR2: SGHTA, FQGNSA. The CDR3 DNA is TGTGCCAGCAGCTTCCAGACAGATGGCTACACCTTC. Translated: CASSFQTDGYTF.

The chain recombines TRBV5-5 with TRBJ1-3; TRBD1 is a possible D gene (5 bases). Trimming took 3 bases from V and 0 from J, leaving 10 bases between them. Germline assignment: CDR1 SGHKS and CDR2 YYEKEE (reference sequence). The length of the CDR3 is 15 residues. CDR3 in amino acids: CASSSDRSSGNTIYF. The CDR3 DNA is TGTGCCAGCAGCTCCGACAGATCCTCTGGAAACACCATATATTTT.

This clone occurred a few times. The V gene is TRBV7-8, the J gene TRBJ1-1; a possible D gene is TRBD1 (6 bases). V dropped 8 bases and J dropped 1 base, with 8 bases sitting between them. The CDR3 runs to 12 residues. Germline CDR1 reads SGHVS; CDR2 reads FQNEAQ. CDR3 region: CASGQKNTEAFF. The CDR3 DNA sequence: TGTGCCAGCGGACAGAAGAACACTGAAGCTTTCTTT.

A single count supports this clone. The V and J genes are TRBV5-1 and TRBJ2-3, with 15 bases that match TRBD2. Germline assignment: CDR1 SGHRS and CDR2 YFSETQ. J lost 0 bases, V lost 4 bases, and 6 bases had no gene match. The CDR3 is made up of 18 amino acids. This CDR3 is CASSGTSGRSLSTDTQYF. The CDR3 DNA follows: TGCGCCAGCAGCGGGACTAGCGGGAGGTCCCTTAGCACAGATACGCAGTATTTT.

This clone appeared once. This chain links TRBV28 with TRBJ1-4; 9 bases agree with TRBD1. This CDR3 region has 14 residues. The germline CDR1 and CDR2 sequences are MDHEN and SYDVKM. V shed 6 bases, J shed 3 bases, and the junction held 2 bases outside the gene matches. Here the CDR3 DNA reads TGTGCCAGCAGCGGGACAGGGTCTAATGAAAAACTGTTTTTT. Protein sequence: CASSGTGSNEKLFF.

The sample holds a few counts of this clone. The V and J genes are TRBV11-2 and TRBJ2-5; 7 bases match TRBD1. V gave up 5 bases and J gave up 5 bases; unmatched junction bases: 8. Germline-derived CDR1 and CDR2 are SGHAT and FQNNGV. CDR3 size: 14 residues. The chain's CDR3 is CASSPRTGRETQYF. DNA for the CDR3: TGTGCCAGCAGCCCTAGGACAGGCCGCGAGACCCAGTACTTC.

The V call is TRBV13, the J call TRBJ2-1, with D possibly TRBD2 on 6 matching bases. Germline V gene lookup returns CDR1 PRHDT and CDR2 FYEKMQ (reference sequence). V was clipped by 3 bases and J by 8 bases, with 17 bases between them. The CDR3 runs to 15 residues. CDR3 protein: CASSLGPGGSHEQFF. In DNA, the CDR3 is TGTGCCAGCAGCTTGGGGCCTGGAGGGTCTCATGAGCAGTTCTTC. Full variable domain (remainder filled in from reference TRBV13 and TRBJ2-1): AAGVIQSPRHLIKEKRETATLKCYPIPRHDTVYWYQQGPGQDPQFLISFYEKMQSDKGSIPDRFSAQQFSDYHSELNMSSLELGDSALYFCASSLGPGGSHEQFFGPGTRLTVL.

V gene TRBV11-3 combines with J gene TRBJ2-1; 12 nucleotides align to TRBD2. The CDR3 spans 14 residues. Germline CDR1 is SGHNT and CDR2 is YENEEA. Trimming cost V 2 bases and J 12 bases; bases outside gene matches: 5. The CDR3 sequence: CASSLQRTSGVQFF. As DNA, the CDR3 is TGTGCCAGCAGCTTACAACGGACTAGCGGGGTGCAGTTCTTC.

The chain links TRBV19 to TRBJ1-4; D is unclear. CDR1 LNHDA and CDR2 SQIVND come from the germline V gene (reference sequence). This CDR3 has 15 residues. Trimming removed 3 bases from V and 8 bases from J, with 16 bases in between. CDR3: CASSISGRRQEKLFF. Written as DNA, the CDR3 is TGTGCCAGTAGTATTTCTGGGCGACGTCAAGAAAAACTGTTTTTT.

Only one count was recorded for this clone. The chain employs TRBV6-5 and TRBJ1-3, with a possible D match to TRBD1 (5 bases). Germline CDR1 and CDR2: MNHEY and SVGAGI. This CDR3 has 15 residues. The V gene lost 2 bases and the J gene lost 0 bases, with 8 bases spanning the gap. The CDR3 is CASSYLGGSGNTIYF. The CDR3 bases are TGTGCCAGCAGTTACCTGGGGGGCTCTGGAAACACCATATATTTT.

CDR3 in amino acids: CASRRNRGNTEAFF. CDR3 DNA sequence: TGTGCCAGCAGGAGGAACCGCGGGAACACTGAAGCTTTCTTT. J is TRBJ1-1 and V is TRBV27; D unclear. V lost 6 bases, J lost 1 base, and 12 bases lay in between. CDR3 length: 14 residues. Germline CDR1 and CDR2: MNHEY and SMNVEV (reference sequence).

This chain uses TRBV27 with TRBJ1-6; D not resolved. CDR3 length: 16 amino acids. Germline loops: CDR1 MNHEY, CDR2 SMNVEV (reference sequence). Between the trimmed V and J ends, which lost 8 bases and 7 bases, there was a span of 21 bases. CDR3 sequence reads: CASRNGNRPGNSPLHF. CDR3 DNA: TGTGCCAGCCGGAACGGAAATCGGCCGGGGAATTCACCCCTCCACTTT.

This clone was detected only once. The chain links TRBV10-3 to TRBJ2-7; 7 positions agree with TRBD2. The V gene's germline CDR1 is ENHRY and CDR2 SYGVKD. J lost 2 bases, V lost 10 bases, and 2 bases had no gene match. The CDR3 covers 11 residues. Here the CDR3 DNA reads TGTGCCAGCGGGACTACCTACGAGCAGTACTTC. Amino acid sequence: CASGTTYEQYF.

The V and J genes are TRBV5-1 and TRBJ2-2; D may be TRBD1 (5 bases). Per germline, CDR1 SGHRS and CDR2 YFSETQ. There are 15 residues in the CDR3. Trimming took off 3 bases at V and 4 bases at J, with 13 bases between the two ends. The CDR3 loop reads CASSWGKAGTGELFF. CDR3 coding DNA: TGCGCCAGCAGCTGGGGCAAGGCCGGCACCGGGGAGCTGTTTTTT.

The chain couples TRBV4-2 to TRBJ2-1, with TRBD2 matching 9 bases. Germline assignment: CDR1 LGHNA and CDR2 YNFKEQ. With 0 bases clipped from V and 7 bases from J, the junction kept 13 bases outside the gene matches. The length of the CDR3 is 18 residues. The CDR3, as DNA: TGTGCCAGCAGCCAAGATCCCCTCCTAGCGGGACCCCCAAATGAGCAGTTCTTC. Translating it yields CASSQDPLLAGPPNEQFF.

CDR3 nucleotides: TGTGCCAGCAGTCGGGCTCGACAGGTCACCGGGGAGCTGTTTTTT. It yields the protein CASSRARQVTGELFF. The chain uses TRBV2 and TRBJ2-2, with D possibly being TRBD1 (6 bases). V lost 5 bases to trimming and J lost 4 bases, with 14 bases between them. Per germline, CDR1 SNHLY and CDR2 FYNNEI. The CDR3 is 15 residues long.

The chain combines TRBV19 with TRBJ2-4, with D tentatively TRBD1 (6 bases). CDR1 and CDR2 from the germline V gene are LNHDA and SQIVND (reference sequence). There are 15 residues in the CDR3. V lost 8 bases, J lost 1 base, and 15 bases lay in between. The CDR3 sequence is CASADRLRAKNIQYF. In DNA form, the CDR3 reads TGTGCCAGTGCAGACAGGCTCAGGGCCAAAAACATTCAGTACTTC. Full variable domain (missing parts from reference TRBV19 and TRBJ2-4): DGGITQSPKYLFRKEGQNVTLSCEQNLNHDAMYWYRQDPGQGLRLIYYSQIVNDFQKGDIAEGYSVSREKKESFPLTVTSAQKNPTAFYLCASADRLRAKNIQYFGAGTRLSVL.

The chain has TRBV30 and TRBJ2-7, with D perhaps TRBD2 (5 bases). V lost 4 bases to trimming and J lost 1 base, with 8 bases between them. The CDR3 contains 12 residues. Germline assignment: CDR1 GTSNPN and CDR2 SVGIG (reference sequence). CDR3 amino acids: CAWIPGSYEQYF. The CDR3, as DNA: TGTGCCTGGATTCCGGGGTCCTACGAGCAGTACTTC.

This chain uses TRBV7-9 with TRBJ2-5, with 11 positions matching TRBD2. The germline CDR1 and CDR2 sequences are SEHNR and FQNEAQ (reference sequence). J gave up 0 bases and V 2 bases, and 8 bases lay outside the gene matches. The CDR3 has 18 residues. Here the CDR3 DNA reads TGTGCCAGCAGCTTATTGTTAGCGGGGGGGCTGTACCAAGAGACCCAGTACTTC. This translates into CASSLLLAGGLYQETQYF.

The gene calls are TRBV6-5 and TRBJ2-6; D is unresolved. V dropped 6 bases and J dropped 1 base, with 10 bases sitting between them. Germline V gene lookup returns CDR1 MNHEY and CDR2 SVGAGI. The CDR3 has 15 residues. As DNA, the CDR3 is TGTGCCAGCAGGGCCGATTTTTCTGGGGCCAACGTCCTGACTTTC. It codes for CASRADFSGANVLTF.

The chain combines TRBV6-5 with TRBJ2-1, with TRBD2 matching 15 bases. V shed 4 bases and J 8 bases; nucleotides not matched to a gene: 6. This CDR3 is 16 amino acids long. Germline V CDR1 and CDR2: MNHEY, SVGAGI. CDR3 region: CASSFTGLAGGDEQFF. CDR3 bases: TGTGCCAGCAGTTTCACGGGACTAGCGGGAGGCGATGAGCAGTTCTTC.

CDR3: CASSENGGQGVSPLHF. The CDR3 bases are TGTGCCAGCAGTGAAAATGGGGGACAGGGTGTTTCACCCCTCCACTTT. This chain joins TRBV2 and TRBJ1-6; 9 positions agree with TRBD1. Looked up from germline, CDR1 is SNHLY and CDR2 is FYNNEI. The CDR3 is 16 residues long. V was pared by 2 bases and J by 9 bases, with 8 bases of the junction left unmatched. Using reference TRBV2 and TRBJ1-6 for the parts outside the CDR3, the full variable domain is EPEVTQTPSHQVTQMGQEVILRCVPISNHLYFYWYRQILGQKVEFLVSFYNNEISEKSEIFDDQFSVERPDGSNFTLKIRSTKLEDSAMYFCASSENGGQGVSPLHFGNGTRLTVT.

The chain is built from TRBV30 and TRBJ1-1; D is unresolved. Germline V lookup: CDR1 GTSNPN, CDR2 SVGIG (reference sequence). V shed 0 bases and J shed 8 bases, with 10 bases lying between them. This CDR3 is built from 12 residues. The CDR3 protein is CAWSVTVKEAFF. The CDR3 bases are TGTGCCTGGAGTGTAACTGTAAAGGAAGCTTTCTTT.

This chain connects TRBV27 to TRBJ1-1; 7 positions agree with TRBD1. Trimming removed 7 bases from V and 8 bases from J; junction bases left unmatched: 7. Germline CDR1 reads MNHEY; CDR2 reads SMNVEV (reference sequence). This CDR3 is built from 12 residues. The DNA for the CDR3 is TGTGCCAGCAAAATACAGGGGCTGGAAGCTTTCTTT. This gives the protein CASKIQGLEAFF.

The chain is built from TRBV6-1 and TRBJ1-4; the D gene is possibly TRBD1 (5 bases). The ends were cut back, 1 base at V and 8 bases at J, with 14 bases in the middle. The V gene's germline CDR1 is MNHNS and CDR2 SASEGT. The CDR3 loop spans 15 amino acids. The CDR3 reads CASSEGGGTGEKLFF. The CDR3 nucleotides are TGTGCCAGCAGTGAAGGCGGGGGTACGGGCGAAAAACTGTTTTTT.

The chain couples TRBV4-1 to TRBJ2-7; unclear D gene. Germline V CDR1 and CDR2: MGHRA, YSYEKL. The CDR3 loop spans 15 amino acids. Trimming took 3 bases from V and 1 from J, leaving 13 bases between them. The CDR3 coding sequence is TGCGCCAGCAGCCATCGGGTGTCAGATTCCTACGAGCAGTACTTC. This codes for CASSHRVSDSYEQYF.

This clone has only one observation. V and J are TRBV6-1 and TRBJ1-2, with D tentatively TRBD1 (5 bases). The V end was cut by 7 bases, the J end by 4 bases, with 13 bases between. The CDR3 extends over 13 amino acids. Germline values: CDR1 MNHNS, CDR2 SASEGT. In DNA, the CDR3 is TGTGCCAGCATGGGGACTTGGGGCTATGGCTACACCTTC. Protein sequence: CASMGTWGYGYTF.

The chain links TRBV5-5 to TRBJ2-3, with 8 nucleotides matching TRBD1. V trimming: 9 bases; J trimming: 2 bases; junction bases outside the gene matches: 8. CDR1 SGHKS and CDR2 YYEKEE come from the germline V gene (reference sequence). The CDR3 totals 14 residues. In DNA, the CDR3 is TGTGCCACCCGGAGGCAGGGGGCCACAGATACGCAGTATTTT. Amino acid sequence: CATRRQGATDTQYF. The full variable domain, in which reference TRBV5-5 and TRBJ2-3 provide the parts outside the CDR3, is DAGVTQSPTHLIKTRGQQVTLRCSPISGHKSVSWYQQVLGQGPQFIFQYYEKEERGRGNFPDRFSARQFPNYSSELNVNALLLGDSALYLCATRRQGATDTQYFGPGTRLTVL.

V and J are TRBV5-4 and TRBJ1-4, with a possible D match to TRBD1 (5 bases). There are 13 residues in the CDR3. Germline V lookup: CDR1 SGHNT, CDR2 YYREEE (reference sequence). V was pared by 0 bases and J by 12 bases, with 12 bases between. The DNA for the CDR3 is TGTGCCAGCAGCTTGGACGTGCGGGGGGAACTGTTTTTT. Protein sequence: CASSLDVRGELFF.